Following are 4 T cell receptor beta chains from one sample sequenced in a study of blood T cell repertoires in COVID-19. Assay used: immunoSEQ multiplex PCR; TCRdb lists only in-frame clones, some missing. The repertoire has around 150,000 clones, 84% of them found once; the top ten carry almost 6.5%. The sequenced sample was peripheral blood. All receptors derive from a human donor in a cohort sampled during active COVID-19.

The chain couples TRBV11-1 to TRBJ1-1, with D unclear. This CDR3 has 14 amino acids. Deletions cut 2 bases from V and 1 base from J, with 8 bases between. The V gene's germline CDR1 is SGHAT and CDR2 FQDESV (reference sequence). CDR3 region: CASSLLQKNTEAFF. The CDR3 coding sequence is TGTGCCAGCAGCTTATTACAGAAGAACACTGAAGCTTTCTTT.

J is TRBJ2-5 and V is TRBV7-2; D gene unclear. The CDR3 spans 12 residues. Trimming left V 5 bases short and J 2 bases short, with 6 bases between. CDR1 SGHTA and CDR2 FQGNSA come from the germline V gene. The CDR3 loop is CASSPRQETQYF. The DNA for the CDR3 is TGTGCCAGCAGCCCCAGACAAGAGACCCAGTACTTC.

This chain links TRBV18 with TRBJ2-5; 11 positions match TRBD2. Germline V CDR1 and CDR2: KGHSH, LQKENI. V lost 3 bases, J lost 2 bases, and 2 bases stayed unmatched. The CDR3 totals 15 residues. The CDR3 bases are TGTGCCAGCTCACCGGCTAGCGGGGGGCAAGAGACCCAGTACTTC. Amino acid sequence: CASSPASGGQETQYF.

The chain couples TRBV30 to TRBJ2-3; a weak D match, TRBD2 (5 bases). CDR3 length: 15 amino acids. V lost 2 bases, J lost 4 bases, and 16 bases lay in between. Germline V gene data show CDR1 as GTSNPN and CDR2 as SVGIG (reference sequence). CDR3 nucleotide sequence: TGTGCCTGGAGTCCCGGGAACTTGAATTCAGATACGCAGTATTTT. Its protein product is CAWSPGNLNSDTQYF.